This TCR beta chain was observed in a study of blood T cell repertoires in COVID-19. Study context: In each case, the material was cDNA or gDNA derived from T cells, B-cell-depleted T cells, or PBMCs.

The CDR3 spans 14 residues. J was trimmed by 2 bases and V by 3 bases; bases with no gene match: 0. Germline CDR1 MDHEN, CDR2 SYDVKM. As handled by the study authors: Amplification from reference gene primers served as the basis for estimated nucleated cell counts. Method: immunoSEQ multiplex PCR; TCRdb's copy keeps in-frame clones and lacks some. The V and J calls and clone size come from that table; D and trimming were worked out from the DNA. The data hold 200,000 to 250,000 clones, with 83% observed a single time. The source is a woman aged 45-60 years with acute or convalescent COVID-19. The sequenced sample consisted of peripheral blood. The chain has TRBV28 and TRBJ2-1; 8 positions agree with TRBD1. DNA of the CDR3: TGTGCCAGCAGTTTGACAGGGGCCTACAATGAGCAGTTCTTC. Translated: CASSLTGAYNEQFF.